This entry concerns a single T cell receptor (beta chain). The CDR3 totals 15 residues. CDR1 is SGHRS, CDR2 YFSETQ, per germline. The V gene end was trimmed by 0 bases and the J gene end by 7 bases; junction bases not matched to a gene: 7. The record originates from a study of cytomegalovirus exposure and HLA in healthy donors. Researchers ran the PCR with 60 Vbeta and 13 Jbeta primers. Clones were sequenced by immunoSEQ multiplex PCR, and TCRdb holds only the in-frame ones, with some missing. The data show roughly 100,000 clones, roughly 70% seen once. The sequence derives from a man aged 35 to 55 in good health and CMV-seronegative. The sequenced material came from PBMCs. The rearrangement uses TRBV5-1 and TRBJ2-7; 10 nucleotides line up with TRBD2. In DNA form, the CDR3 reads TGCGCCAGCAGCTTGGCCCTAGCGGGGGCTAGGGAGCAGTACTTC. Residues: CASSLALAGAREQYF.